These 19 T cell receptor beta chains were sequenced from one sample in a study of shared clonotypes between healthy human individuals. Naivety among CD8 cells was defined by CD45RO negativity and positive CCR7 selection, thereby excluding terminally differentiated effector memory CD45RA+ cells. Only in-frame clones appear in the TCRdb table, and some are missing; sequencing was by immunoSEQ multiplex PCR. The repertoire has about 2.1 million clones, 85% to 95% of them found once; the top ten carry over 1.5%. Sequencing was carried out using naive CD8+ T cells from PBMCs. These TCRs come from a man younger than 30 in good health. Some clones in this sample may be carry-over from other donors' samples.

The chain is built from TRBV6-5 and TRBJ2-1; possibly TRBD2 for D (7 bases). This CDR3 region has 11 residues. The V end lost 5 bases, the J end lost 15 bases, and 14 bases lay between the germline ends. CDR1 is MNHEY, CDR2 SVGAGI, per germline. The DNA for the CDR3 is TGTGCCAGCAGTCTCGAGGGGGGGATGTTCTTC. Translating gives CASSLEGGMFF.

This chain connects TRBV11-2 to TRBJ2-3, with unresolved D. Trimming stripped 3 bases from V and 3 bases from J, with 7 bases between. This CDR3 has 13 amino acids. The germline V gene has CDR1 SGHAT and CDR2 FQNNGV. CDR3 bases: TGTGCCAGCAGCTTGTACAAGACAGATACGCAGTATTTT. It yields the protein CASSLYKTDTQYF.

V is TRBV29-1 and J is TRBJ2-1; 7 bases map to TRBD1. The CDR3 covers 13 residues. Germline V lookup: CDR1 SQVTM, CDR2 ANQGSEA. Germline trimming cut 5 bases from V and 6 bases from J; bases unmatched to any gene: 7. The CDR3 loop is CSVRAGGSNEQFF. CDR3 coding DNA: TGCAGCGTTCGGGCAGGGGGTAGCAATGAGCAGTTCTTC.

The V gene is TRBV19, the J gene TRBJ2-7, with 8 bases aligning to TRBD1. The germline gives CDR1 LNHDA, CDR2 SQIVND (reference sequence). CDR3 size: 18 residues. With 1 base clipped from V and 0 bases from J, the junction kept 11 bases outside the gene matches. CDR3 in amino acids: CASSIVPPGTGLSYEQYF. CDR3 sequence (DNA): TGTGCCAGTAGTATAGTGCCCCCCGGGACAGGCCTCTCCTACGAGCAGTACTTC.

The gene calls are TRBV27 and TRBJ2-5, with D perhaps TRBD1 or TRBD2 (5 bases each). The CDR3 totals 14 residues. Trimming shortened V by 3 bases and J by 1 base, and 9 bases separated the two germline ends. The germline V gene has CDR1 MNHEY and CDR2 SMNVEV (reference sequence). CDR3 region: CASSLGRPQETQYF. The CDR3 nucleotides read TGTGCCAGCAGTTTGGGACGGCCCCAAGAGACCCAGTACTTC.

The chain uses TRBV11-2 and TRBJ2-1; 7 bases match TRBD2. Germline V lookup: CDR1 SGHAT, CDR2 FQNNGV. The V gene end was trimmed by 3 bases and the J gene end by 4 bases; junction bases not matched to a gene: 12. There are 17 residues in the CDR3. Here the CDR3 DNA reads TGTGCCAGCAGCTTCCCTGGCTATGGGAGGGGATACAATGAGCAGTTCTTC. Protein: CASSFPGYGRGYNEQFF.

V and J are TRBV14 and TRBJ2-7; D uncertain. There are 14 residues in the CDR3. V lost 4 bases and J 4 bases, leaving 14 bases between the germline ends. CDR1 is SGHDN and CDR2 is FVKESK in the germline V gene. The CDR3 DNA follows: TGTGCCAGCAGCCCCTACCCGACACTTTACGAGCAGTACTTC. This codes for CASSPYPTLYEQYF.

CDR3 DNA: TGTGCCAGTAGTATTCTACCGGGCGGCGAGCAGTACTTC. This encodes CASSILPGGEQYF. This chain joins TRBV19 and TRBJ2-7; D is ambiguous. The germline V gene has CDR1 LNHDA and CDR2 SQIVND (reference sequence). The CDR3 consists of 13 residues. V dropped 3 bases and J dropped 6 bases, with 12 bases sitting between them.

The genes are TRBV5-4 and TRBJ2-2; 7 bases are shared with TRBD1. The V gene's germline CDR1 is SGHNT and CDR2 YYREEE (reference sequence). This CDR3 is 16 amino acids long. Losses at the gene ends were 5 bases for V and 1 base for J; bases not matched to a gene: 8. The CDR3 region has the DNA TGTGCCAGCAGACGCTGGGACAGAGGGAACACCGGGGAGCTGTTTTTT. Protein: CASRRWDRGNTGELFF.

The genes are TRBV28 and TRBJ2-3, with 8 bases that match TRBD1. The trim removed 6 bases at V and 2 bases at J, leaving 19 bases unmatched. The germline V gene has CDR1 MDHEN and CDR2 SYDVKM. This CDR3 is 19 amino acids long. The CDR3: CASSPLNITGGRDTDTQYF. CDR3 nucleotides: TGTGCCAGCAGCCCGCTTAATATTACAGGGGGACGGGACACAGATACGCAGTATTTT.

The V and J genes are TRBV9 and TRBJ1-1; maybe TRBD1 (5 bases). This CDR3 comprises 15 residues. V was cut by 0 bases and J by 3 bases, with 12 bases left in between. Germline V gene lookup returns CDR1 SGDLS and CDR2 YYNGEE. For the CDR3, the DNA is TGTGCCAGCAGCGTAGGGAGCAGGGAAGACACTGAAGCTTTCTTT. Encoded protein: CASSVGSREDTEAFF.

The CDR3 DNA sequence: TGTGCCAGCAGTTTAGGGCAGGGGAACGGCTACACCTTC. Translated: CASSLGQGNGYTF. This rearrangement joins TRBV28 to TRBJ1-2, with D tentatively TRBD1 (6 bases). V shed 2 bases and J shed 8 bases, with 12 bases lying between them. Germline CDR1 MDHEN, CDR2 SYDVKM. This CDR3 has 13 amino acids.

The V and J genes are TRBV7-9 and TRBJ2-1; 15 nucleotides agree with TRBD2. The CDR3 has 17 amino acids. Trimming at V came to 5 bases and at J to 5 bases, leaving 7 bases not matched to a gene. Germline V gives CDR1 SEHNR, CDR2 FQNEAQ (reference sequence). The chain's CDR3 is CASSLPGLAGGHNEQFF. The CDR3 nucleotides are TGTGCCAGCAGCCTCCCCGGACTAGCGGGAGGGCACAATGAGCAGTTCTTC. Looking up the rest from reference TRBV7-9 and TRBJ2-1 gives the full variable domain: DTGVSQNPRHKITKRGQNVTFRCDPISEHNRLYWYRQTLGQGPEFLTYFQNEAQLEKSRLLSDRFSAERPKGSFSTLEIQRTEQGDSAMYLCASSLPGLAGGHNEQFFGPGTRLTVL.

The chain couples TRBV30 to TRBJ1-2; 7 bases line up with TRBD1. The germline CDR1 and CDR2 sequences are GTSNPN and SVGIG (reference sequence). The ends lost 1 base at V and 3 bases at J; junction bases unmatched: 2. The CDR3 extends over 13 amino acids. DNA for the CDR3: TGTGCCTGGAGTGCGACAGGGCACTATGGCTACACCTTC. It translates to CAWSATGHYGYTF.

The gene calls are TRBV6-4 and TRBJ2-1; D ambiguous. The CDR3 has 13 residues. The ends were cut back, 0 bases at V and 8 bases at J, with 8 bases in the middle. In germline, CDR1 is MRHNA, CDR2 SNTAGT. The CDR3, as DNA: TGTGCCAGCAGTGACTCTTTCCTCGATGAGCAGTTCTTC. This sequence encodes CASSDSFLDEQFF.

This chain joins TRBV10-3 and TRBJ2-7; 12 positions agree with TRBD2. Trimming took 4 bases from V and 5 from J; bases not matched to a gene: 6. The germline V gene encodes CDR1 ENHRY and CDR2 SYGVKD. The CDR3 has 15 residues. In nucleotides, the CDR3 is TGTGCCATCAGTGCCGGACTAGCGGGAACGGACGAGCAGTACTTC. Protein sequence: CAISAGLAGTDEQYF.

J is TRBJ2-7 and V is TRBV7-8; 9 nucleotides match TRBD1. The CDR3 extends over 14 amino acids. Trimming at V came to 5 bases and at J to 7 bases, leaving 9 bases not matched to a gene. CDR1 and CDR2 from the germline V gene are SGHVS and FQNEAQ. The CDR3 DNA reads TGTGCCAGCAGCGAGGACAGGGGAGGACGGGAGCAGTACTTC. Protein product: CASSEDRGGREQYF.

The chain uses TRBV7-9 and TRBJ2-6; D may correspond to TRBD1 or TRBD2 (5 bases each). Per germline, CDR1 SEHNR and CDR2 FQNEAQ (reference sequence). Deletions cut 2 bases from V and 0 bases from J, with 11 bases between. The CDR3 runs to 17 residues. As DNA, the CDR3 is TGTGCCAGCAGCTTAATTCCAGGGAGCTCTGGGGCCAACGTCCTGACTTTC. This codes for CASSLIPGSSGANVLTF.

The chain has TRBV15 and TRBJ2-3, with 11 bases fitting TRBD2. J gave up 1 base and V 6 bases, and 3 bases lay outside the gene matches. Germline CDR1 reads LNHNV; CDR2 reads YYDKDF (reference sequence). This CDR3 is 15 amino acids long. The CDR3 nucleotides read TGTGCCACCAGGGGGGGACTAGCGGGCACAGATACGCAGTATTTT. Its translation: CATRGGLAGTDTQYF.